This T cell receptor beta chain is drawn from a study of T cell repertoires in cytomegalovirus infection (dated 2019 in TCRdb). About the full investigation: The peptide stimulations were aimed at well-studied HLA-B-restricted epitopes as well as recently identified HLA-C-restricted CMV epitopes, whose presentation resists viral immunomodulation. Donor HLA type was relevant to the analysis, as public TCR beta signatures indicated carriage of CMV infection together with the matching HLA type.

TCRdb shows the sequencer as Illumina HiSeq 1500. The public reads were reanalyzed by TCRdb: fastp trimming at Q25, MiXCR alignment, in-frame beta chains only. Each record represents a unique CDR3 protein, reported with the most common genes and DNA among its rows. The sample table shows roughly 700,000 distinct CDR3 sequences, and roughly 30% are seen once. The ten most abundant clones make up about 20% of the sample. Regarding this clonotype: The target of this receptor is not known. No per-base quality is available; no much larger clone lies one base away.

What the work shows at the level of the full study, not this receptor alone: The ex vivo response was dominated by HLA-C-restricted CMV-specific TCR beta clonotypes, and the single most frequent clonotype in two of eight donors was supplied by these HLA-C-restricted clonotypes. Carriers of CMV infection plus the relevant HLA type were discriminated by the cumulative frequency of public TCR beta family members in the study cohort and in an independent roughly 340-donor cohort.

The CDR3 runs 13 amino acids, cysteine and phenylalanine included. Only the CDR3 part of the read is kept: 39 bases, read in frame from the first base. V sheds 2 bases and J sheds 5 bases, leaving 9 bases between their ends. Per the germline V gene, MNHEY is the CDR1 and SVGAGI is the CDR2. The treatment or condition tag for this specimen amounts to: in vitro stimulation with specific CMV peptide epitopes to enrich CMV-specific T cells. Sequencing was performed on cultured PBMCs, taken from culture after CMV antigen stimulation. This receptor chain uses TRBV6-5 and TRBJ2-5, with the D segment identity uncertain. This TCR came from a human donor in good health (CMV status not recorded). Some clones in this sample may be carry-over from other donors' samples. The DNA is TGTGCCAGCAGTTACGGCGTGGGGGAGACCCAGTACTTC. Protein translation: CASSYGVGETQYF.